This TCR beta chain was recorded in a study of cytomegalovirus exposure and HLA in healthy donors. The CDR3 length is 15 residues. J lost 3 bases, V lost 4 bases, and 3 bases had no gene match. Germline V lookup: CDR1 SGHDT, CDR2 YYEEEE. The table lists this clone with a few counts. Researchers ran the PCR with 60 Vbeta and 13 Jbeta primers. Here immunoSEQ multiplex PCR was the method, and the copy in TCRdb shows in-frame clones only, minus some. The repertoire holds approximately 59,000 clones, with 60% to 65% as singletons. The TCR comes from a man aged 30 to 39 in good health and CMV-seronegative. The V call is TRBV5-6, the J call TRBJ2-1, with 11 positions matching TRBD1. The sequencing input was PBMCs. CDR3 region: CASSPGTGGYNEQFF. The CDR3 coding sequence is TGTGCCAGCAGCCCCGGGACAGGGGGCTACAATGAGCAGTTCTTC.